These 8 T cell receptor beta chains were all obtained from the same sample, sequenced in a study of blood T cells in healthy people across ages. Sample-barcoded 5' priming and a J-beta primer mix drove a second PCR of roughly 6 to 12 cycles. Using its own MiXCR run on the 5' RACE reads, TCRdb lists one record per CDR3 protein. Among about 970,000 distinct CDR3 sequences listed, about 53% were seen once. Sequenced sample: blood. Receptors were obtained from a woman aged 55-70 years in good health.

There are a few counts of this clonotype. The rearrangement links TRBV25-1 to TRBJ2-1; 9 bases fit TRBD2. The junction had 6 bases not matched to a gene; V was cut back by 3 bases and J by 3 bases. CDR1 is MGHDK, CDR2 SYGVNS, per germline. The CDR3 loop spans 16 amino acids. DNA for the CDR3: TGTGCCAGCAGTGAGGCTAGCGGGAAGGACTACAATGAGCAGTTCTTC. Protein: CASSEASGKDYNEQFF.

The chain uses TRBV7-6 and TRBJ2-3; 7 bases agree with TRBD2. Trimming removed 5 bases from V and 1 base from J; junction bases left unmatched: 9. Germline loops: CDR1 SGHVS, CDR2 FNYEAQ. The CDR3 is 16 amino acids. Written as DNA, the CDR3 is TGTGCCAGCAGCCGAGCGGGGCGGGACGGCACAGATACGCAGTATTTT. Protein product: CASSRAGRDGTDTQYF.

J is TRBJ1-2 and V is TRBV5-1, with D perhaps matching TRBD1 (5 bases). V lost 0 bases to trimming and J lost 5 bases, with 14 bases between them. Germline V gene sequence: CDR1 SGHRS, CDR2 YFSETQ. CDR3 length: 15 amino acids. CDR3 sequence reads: CASSLGARGVYGYTF. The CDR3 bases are TGCGCCAGCAGCTTGGGAGCCAGAGGGGTTTATGGCTACACCTTC. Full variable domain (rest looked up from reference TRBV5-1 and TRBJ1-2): KAGVTQTPRYLIKTRGQQVTLSCSPISGHRSVSWYQQTPGQGLQFLFEYFSETQRNKGNFPGRFSGRQFSNSRSEMNVSTLELGDSALYLCASSLGARGVYGYTFGSGTRLTVV.

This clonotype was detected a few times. CDR3 DNA: TGTGCCAGCAGCGTAGAGGTTGGGGCAGATACGCAGTATTTT. It encodes CASSVEVGADTQYF. The chain carries TRBV9 and TRBJ2-3; D uncertain. CDR1 is SGDLS, CDR2 YYNGEE, per germline. CDR3 size: 14 residues. V lost 0 bases to trimming and J lost 4 bases, with 9 bases between them.

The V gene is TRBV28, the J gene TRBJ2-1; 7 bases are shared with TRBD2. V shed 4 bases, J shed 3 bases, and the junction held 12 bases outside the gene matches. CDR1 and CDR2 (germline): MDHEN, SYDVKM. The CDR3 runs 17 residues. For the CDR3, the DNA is TGTGCCAGCAGTTCAATACCTACCAGGACTAGCTACAATGAGCAGTTCTTC. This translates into CASSSIPTRTSYNEQFF.

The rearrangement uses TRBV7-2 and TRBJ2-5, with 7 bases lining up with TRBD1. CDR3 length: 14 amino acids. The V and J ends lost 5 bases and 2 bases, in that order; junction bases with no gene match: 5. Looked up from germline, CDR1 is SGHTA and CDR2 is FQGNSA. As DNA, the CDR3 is TGTGCCAGCAGCCCCGACAGGGAACAAGAGACCCAGTACTTC. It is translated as CASSPDREQETQYF. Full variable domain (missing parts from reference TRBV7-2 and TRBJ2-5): GAGVSQSPSNKVTEKGKDVELRCDPISGHTALYWYRQSLGQGLEFLIYFQGNSAPDKSGLPSDRFSAERTGGSVSTLTIQRTQQEDSAVYLCASSPDREQETQYFGPGTRLLVL.

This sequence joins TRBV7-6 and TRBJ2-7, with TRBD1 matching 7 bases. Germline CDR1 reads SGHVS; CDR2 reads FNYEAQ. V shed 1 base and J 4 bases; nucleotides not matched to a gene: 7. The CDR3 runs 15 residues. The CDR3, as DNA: TGTGCCAGCAGCTTAGGACGAGGGGGCGGGTACGAGCAGTACTTC. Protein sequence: CASSLGRGGGYEQYF.

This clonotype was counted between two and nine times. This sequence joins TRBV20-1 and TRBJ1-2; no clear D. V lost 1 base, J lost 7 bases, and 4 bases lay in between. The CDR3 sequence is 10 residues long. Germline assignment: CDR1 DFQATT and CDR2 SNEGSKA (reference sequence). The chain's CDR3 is CSARAGGYTF. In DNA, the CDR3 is TGCAGTGCTAGAGCCGGTGGCTACACCTTC.